One TCR beta chain is described in this entry. No antigen is known for it. This specimen comes from a study of cytomegalovirus exposure and HLA in healthy donors. The overall study: Ancestry clustering placed around four fifths of several hundred genotyped donors in the Caucasian-associated cluster. Study-level findings and limits: In a later analysis, V- and J-gene trimming of beta chains associated with a DCLRE1C missense variant, replicated independently. Looking again later, the authors saw that most CMV-associated TCR beta chains seemed HLA-restricted. Within the data, a cluster of highly shared sequence variants was likely a sequencing artifact.

PCR involved 60 Vbeta and 13 Jbeta primers. The table came from immunoSEQ multiplex PCR; TCRdb's copy has only in-frame clones and leaves some out. The table has 200,000 to 300,000 clones, 80% to 90% seen once. Sequencing was performed on PBMCs. This TCR was sampled from a middle-aged woman in good health and CMV-seropositive.

Written as DNA, the CDR3 is TGTGCCAGCAGCCCAACAGGAGCTGGAAACACCATATATTTT. Protein product: CASSPTGAGNTIYF. The V gene is TRBV4-2, the J gene TRBJ1-3, with D possibly being TRBD1 (5 bases). CDR1 and CDR2 (germline): LGHNA, YNFKEQ. The CDR3 has 14 residues. Deletions cut 4 bases from V and 2 bases from J, with 9 bases between.